This T cell receptor (beta chain) was recorded in a study of blood T cell repertoires in COVID-19. Here immunoSEQ multiplex PCR was the method, and the copy in TCRdb shows in-frame clones only, minus some. The data show around 230,000 clones, 85% seen once. The sequenced sample was peripheral blood. The TCR was taken from a man between 45 and 60 years old with COVID-19, enrolled during active disease.

CDR3 bases: TGTGCCAGCAGCCAAGAACAGGGGGGCTATGGCTACACCTTC. This gives the protein CASSQEQGGYGYTF. The rearrangement uses TRBV4-2 and TRBJ1-2, with 8 nucleotides matching TRBD1. This CDR3 contains 14 residues. J gave up 4 bases and V 0 bases, and 1 base lay outside the gene matches. The V gene's germline CDR1 is LGHNA and CDR2 YNFKEQ.